Below are 19 T cell receptor beta chains sequenced from a single sample in a study of Tregs in tolerant kidney transplant recipients. Clones were read by immunoSEQ multiplex PCR, and TCRdb kept only the in-frame ones, dropping some. This table has some 70,000 clones, roughly 92% appearing once. The sample in question was CD8+ T cells from blood, obtained before the transplant. The receptors were sampled from a human donor who received a combined kidney and bone marrow transplant.

This clone was counted a few times. CDR3 nucleotides: TGTGCCAGCAGCTTAGTCGGCGAGCAGTACTTC. It is translated as CASSLVGEQYF. The chain uses TRBV11-2 and TRBJ2-7; no firm D call. The V gene lost 1 base and the J gene lost 6 bases, with 4 bases spanning the gap. Germline CDR1 SGHAT, CDR2 FQNNGV. The CDR3 covers 11 residues.

The chain links TRBV2 to TRBJ2-2, with 10 bases fitting TRBD2. Losses at the gene ends were 1 base for V and 5 bases for J; bases not matched to a gene: 4. This CDR3 is built from 16 residues. Germline values: CDR1 SNHLY, CDR2 FYNNEI. This chain's CDR3 is CASSEESSGGTGELFF. The CDR3 region has the DNA TGTGCCAGCAGTGAAGAGTCTAGCGGGGGTACCGGGGAGCTGTTTTTT. The complete variable domain, with remaining parts taken from reference TRBV2 and TRBJ2-2, reads EPEVTQTPSHQVTQMGQEVILRCVPISNHLYFYWYRQILGQKVEFLVSFYNNEISEKSEIFDDQFSVERPDGSNFTLKIRSTKLEDSAMYFCASSEESSGGTGELFFGEGSRLTVL.

This rearrangement joins TRBV6-5 to TRBJ1-5, with D hard to call. In germline, CDR1 is MNHEY, CDR2 SVGAGI. Trimming stripped 3 bases from V and 3 bases from J, with 6 bases between. This CDR3 contains 13 residues. The CDR3 region is CASSYGPNQPQHF. DNA for the CDR3: TGTGCCAGCAGTTATGGGCCCAATCAGCCCCAGCATTTT.

This clone was counted a few times. The V and J genes are TRBV7-9 and TRBJ2-7; D is possibly TRBD2 (5 bases). The CDR3 totals 15 residues. Germline V gene data show CDR1 as SEHNR and CDR2 as FQNEAQ (reference sequence). V gave up 5 bases and J gave up 6 bases, with 20 bases separating them. The CDR3 nucleotides read TGTGCCAGCAGCGAAGCGGATTCAGCCTACGGCGAGCAGTACTTC. Protein product: CASSEADSAYGEQYF.

This clone occurred a few times. The chain couples TRBV5-1 to TRBJ1-2; 9 bases are a match to TRBD1. Germline loops: CDR1 SGHRS, CDR2 YFSETQ. Losses at the gene ends were 3 bases for V and 7 bases for J; bases not matched to a gene: 10. This CDR3 has 15 residues. In DNA form, the CDR3 reads TGCGCCAGCAGCTCGGGACAGGGTTCCATGTCTGGCTACACCTTC. The encoded protein is CASSSGQGSMSGYTF.

The V call is TRBV7-8, the J call TRBJ2-7; possibly TRBD2 for D (5 bases). This CDR3 is 13 amino acids long. Germline V gene sequence: CDR1 SGHVS, CDR2 FQNEAQ. V was clipped by 6 bases and J by 7 bases, with 16 bases between them. The CDR3 reads CASSRGTFWEQYF. CDR3 sequence (DNA): TGTGCCAGCAGTCGGGGAACCTTTTGGGAGCAGTACTTC. The complete variable domain, with remaining parts taken from reference TRBV7-8 and TRBJ2-7, reads GAGVSQSPRYKVAKRGQDVALRCDPISGHVSLFWYQQALGQGPEFLTYFQNEAQLDKSGLPSDRFFAERPEGSVSTLKIQRTQQEDSAVYLCASSRGTFWEQYFGPGTRLTVT.

The chain uses TRBV19 and TRBJ2-3, with TRBD2 matching over 11 bases. V lost 7 bases and J lost 2; bases outside the gene matches: 5. Germline V gene sequence: CDR1 LNHDA, CDR2 SQIVND (reference sequence). The CDR3 runs 15 residues. The CDR3 sequence: CASTSTSGDTDTQYF. The DNA of the CDR3 is TGTGCCAGTACCTCGACTAGCGGGGACACAGATACGCAGTATTTT. Full variable domain (outside the CDR3, taken from reference TRBV19 and TRBJ2-3): DGGITQSPKYLFRKEGQNVTLSCEQNLNHDAMYWYRQDPGQGLRLIYYSQIVNDFQKGDIAEGYSVSREKKESFPLTVTSAQKNPTAFYLCASTSTSGDTDTQYFGPGTRLTVL.

This clone was detected only once. This chain links TRBV7-2 with TRBJ1-3; TRBD1 matches at 7 bases. CDR1 SGHTA and CDR2 FQGNSA come from the germline V gene. Losses at the gene ends were 5 bases for V and 2 bases for J; bases not matched to a gene: 6. The CDR3 totals 15 residues. CDR3 in DNA: TGTGCCAGCAGCACCCTGACAGGGCCTGGAAACACCATATATTTT. Protein product: CASSTLTGPGNTIYF. The whole variable domain, filled in from reference TRBV7-2 and TRBJ1-3, reads GAGVSQSPSNKVTEKGKDVELRCDPISGHTALYWYRQSLGQGLEFLIYFQGNSAPDKSGLPSDRFSAERTGGSVSTLTIQRTQQEDSAVYLCASSTLTGPGNTIYFGEGSWLTVV.

The J gene is TRBJ2-7, the V gene TRBV27; TRBD2 agrees at 7 bases. Losses at the gene ends were 2 bases for V and 2 bases for J; bases not matched to a gene: 9. This CDR3 has 16 amino acids. Germline V gene lookup returns CDR1 MNHEY and CDR2 SMNVEV (reference sequence). In DNA, the CDR3 is TGTGCCAGCAGTTTACAGCCCAGCGGGGTGACCTACGAGCAGTACTTC. Amino acids: CASSLQPSGVTYEQYF.

The V and J genes are TRBV27 and TRBJ1-2; 7 bases fit TRBD1. Trimming removed 6 bases from V and 7 bases from J; junction bases left unmatched: 11. CDR3 length equals 14 residues. Germline V lookup: CDR1 MNHEY, CDR2 SMNVEV (reference sequence). The CDR3 nucleotides are TGTGCCAGCAGCACGACAGGGTCGTTTGGTGGCTACACCTTC. It translates to CASSTTGSFGGYTF.

The chain combines TRBV28 with TRBJ1-1; 7 nucleotides agree with TRBD1. The V gene's germline CDR1 is MDHEN and CDR2 SYDVKM. CDR3 length: 15 amino acids. Germline trimming cut 2 bases from V and 5 bases from J; bases unmatched to any gene: 8. CDR3 residues: CASSLIAGGTTEAFF. CDR3 nucleotides: TGTGCCAGCAGTTTAATCGCAGGGGGAACTACTGAAGCTTTCTTT.

This chain joins TRBV11-1 and TRBJ2-7; D gene unclear. This CDR3 comprises 14 residues. Germline V lookup: CDR1 SGHAT, CDR2 FQDESV (reference sequence). Trimming took off 1 base at V and 1 base at J, with 8 bases between the two ends. This CDR3 is CASSLEAGSYEQYF. CDR3 nucleotides: TGTGCCAGCAGCTTAGAGGCAGGTTCCTACGAGCAGTACTTC.

This chain uses TRBV7-9 with TRBJ2-1, with D uncertain. The germline CDR1 and CDR2 sequences are SEHNR and FQNEAQ (reference sequence). V was shortened by 3 bases and J by 5 bases, with 5 bases between the two germline ends. The CDR3 extends over 12 amino acids. In DNA form, the CDR3 reads TGTGCCAGCAGCTTCTTAAACAATGAGCAGTTCTTC. Protein sequence: CASSFLNNEQFF.

This chain uses TRBV19 with TRBJ1-2, with D unclear. Trimming cost V 3 bases and J 5 bases, with 16 bases left between them. The germline V gene encodes CDR1 LNHDA and CDR2 SQIVND (reference sequence). This CDR3 has 15 residues. The DNA of the CDR3 is TGTGCCAGTAGTATTAATGCTCAAGTGAGGTATGGCTACACCTTC. This encodes CASSINAQVRYGYTF.

The V and J genes are TRBV9 and TRBJ1-2; D not resolved. The CDR3 covers 12 residues. The V gene's germline CDR1 is SGDLS and CDR2 YYNGEE. Trimming pared 0 bases from V and 8 bases from J, leaving 8 bases between. As DNA, the CDR3 is TGTGCCAGCAGCGTAGGGAGACTCGGCTACACCTTC. Protein sequence: CASSVGRLGYTF.

As regards this clone: Germline is not matched at one junction end, which may reflect a read error. This sample includes further DNA sequences coding for the same CDR3. The rearrangement links TRBV6-5 to TRBJ1-6; 7 nucleotides match TRBD1. The CDR3 covers 15 residues. The germline V gene has CDR1 MNHEY and CDR2 SVGAGI. The CDR3 DNA sequence: TGTGCCAGCAGTGTAGGGGGCTCCTATAATTCCCCCCTCCACTTT. Amino acids: CASSVGGSYNSPLHF.

This chain joins TRBV27 and TRBJ1-2; D gene ambiguous. Germline CDR1 is MNHEY and CDR2 is SMNVEV (reference sequence). The CDR3 loop spans 17 amino acids. Trimming left V 5 bases short and J 5 bases short, with 24 bases between. CDR3 sequence: CASSPSSGDDIYYGYTF. CDR3 in DNA: TGTGCCAGCAGTCCGAGTTCTGGTGACGACATCTATTATGGCTACACCTTC.

The chain uses TRBV11-2 and TRBJ2-5, with D tentatively TRBD2 (7 bases). Germline V gene data show CDR1 as SGHAT and CDR2 as FQNNGV. The CDR3 has 17 residues. V shed 6 bases and J shed 3 bases, with 23 bases lying between them. For the CDR3, the DNA is TGTGCCAGCAGATCCAGGCCGGGGGGCACCGACAAAGAGACCCAGTACTTC. Encoded protein: CASRSRPGGTDKETQYF.

J is TRBJ1-4 and V is TRBV28, with 9 bases identical to TRBD1. CDR3 length: 18 residues. J was trimmed by 0 bases and V by 7 bases; bases with no gene match: 12. Germline CDR1 and CDR2: MDHEN and SYDVKM. CDR3 loop: CASTTGEGQGSTNEKLFF. The CDR3 DNA reads as TGTGCCAGCACCACTGGCGAGGGACAGGGTTCAACTAATGAAAAACTGTTTTTT.